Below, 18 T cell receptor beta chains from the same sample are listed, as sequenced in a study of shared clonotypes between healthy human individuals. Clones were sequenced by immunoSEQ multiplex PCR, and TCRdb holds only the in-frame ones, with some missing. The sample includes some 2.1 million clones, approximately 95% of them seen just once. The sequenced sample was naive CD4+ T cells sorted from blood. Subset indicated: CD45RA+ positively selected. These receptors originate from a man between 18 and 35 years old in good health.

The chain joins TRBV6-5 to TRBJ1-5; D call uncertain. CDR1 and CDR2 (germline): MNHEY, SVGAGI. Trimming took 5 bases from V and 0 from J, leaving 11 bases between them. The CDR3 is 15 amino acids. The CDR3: CASSREHNSNQPQHF. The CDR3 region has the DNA TGTGCCAGCAGTCGCGAACACAATAGCAATCAGCCCCAGCATTTT.

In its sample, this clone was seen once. The DNA of the CDR3 is TGTGCCAGTTCAGAGCCGGTTTCCTACAATGAGCAGTTCTTC. Protein: CASSEPVSYNEQFF. This chain uses TRBV11-2 with TRBJ2-1, with D uncertain. Germline CDR1 reads SGHAT; CDR2 reads FQNNGV. This CDR3 contains 14 residues. V dropped 9 bases and J dropped 1 base, with 13 bases sitting between them. Looking up the rest from reference TRBV11-2 and TRBJ2-1 gives the full variable domain: EAGVAQSPRYKIIEKRQSVAFWCNPISGHATLYWYQQILGQGPKLLIQFQNNGVVDDSQLPKDRFSAERLKGVDSTLKIQPAKLEDSAVYLCASSEPVSYNEQFFGPGTRLTVL.

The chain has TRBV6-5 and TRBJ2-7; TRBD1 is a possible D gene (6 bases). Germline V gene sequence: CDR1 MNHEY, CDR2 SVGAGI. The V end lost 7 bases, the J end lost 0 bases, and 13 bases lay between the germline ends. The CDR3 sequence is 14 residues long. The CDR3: CASTNGQSSYEQYF. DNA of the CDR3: TGTGCCAGCACAAACGGACAGAGCTCCTACGAGCAGTACTTC.

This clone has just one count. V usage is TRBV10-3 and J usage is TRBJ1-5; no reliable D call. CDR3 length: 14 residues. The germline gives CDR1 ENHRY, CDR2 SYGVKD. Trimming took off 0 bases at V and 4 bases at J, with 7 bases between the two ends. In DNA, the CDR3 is TGTGCCATCAGTGAGTCCTCTACTAATCAGCCCCAGCATTTT. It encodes CAISESSTNQPQHF.

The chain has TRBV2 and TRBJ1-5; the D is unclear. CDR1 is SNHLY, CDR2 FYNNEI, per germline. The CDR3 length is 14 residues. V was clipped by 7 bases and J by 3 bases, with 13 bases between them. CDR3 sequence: CASTRSNANQPQHF. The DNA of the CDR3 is TGTGCCAGCACAAGGAGTAATGCCAATCAGCCCCAGCATTTT.

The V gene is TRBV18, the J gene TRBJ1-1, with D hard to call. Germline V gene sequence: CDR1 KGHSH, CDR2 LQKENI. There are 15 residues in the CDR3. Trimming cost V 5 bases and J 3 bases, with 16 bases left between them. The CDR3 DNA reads TGTGCCAGCTCATCCAAGTCCTTGGGCGACACTGAAGCTTTCTTT. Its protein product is CASSSKSLGDTEAFF.

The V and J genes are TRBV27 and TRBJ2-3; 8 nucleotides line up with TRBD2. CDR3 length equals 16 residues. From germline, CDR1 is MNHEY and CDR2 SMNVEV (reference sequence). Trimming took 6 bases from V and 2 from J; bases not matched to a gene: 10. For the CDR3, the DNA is TGTGCCAGCAGATCACGGACTAGCAGACACACAGATACGCAGTATTTT. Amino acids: CASRSRTSRHTDTQYF.

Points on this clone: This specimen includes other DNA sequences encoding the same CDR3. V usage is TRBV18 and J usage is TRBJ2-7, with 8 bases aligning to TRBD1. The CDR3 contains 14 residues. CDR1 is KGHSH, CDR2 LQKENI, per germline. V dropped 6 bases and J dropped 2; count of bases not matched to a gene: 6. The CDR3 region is CASSHGQGTYEQYF. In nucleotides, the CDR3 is TGTGCCAGCTCCCATGGACAGGGAACCTACGAGCAGTACTTC.

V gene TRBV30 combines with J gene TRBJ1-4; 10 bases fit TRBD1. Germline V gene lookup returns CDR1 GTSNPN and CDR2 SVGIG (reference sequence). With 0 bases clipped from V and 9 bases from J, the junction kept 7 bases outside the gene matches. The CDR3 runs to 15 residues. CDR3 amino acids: CAWSVRTGGYKKLFF. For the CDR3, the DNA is TGTGCCTGGAGTGTACGGACAGGGGGATATAAAAAACTGTTTTTT.

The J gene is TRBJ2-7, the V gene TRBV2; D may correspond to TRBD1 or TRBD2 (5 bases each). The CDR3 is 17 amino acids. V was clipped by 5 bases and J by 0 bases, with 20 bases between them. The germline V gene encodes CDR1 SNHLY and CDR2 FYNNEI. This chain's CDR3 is CASSTNRDRLASYEQYF. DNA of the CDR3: TGTGCCAGCAGTACCAACCGGGACCGGTTAGCCTCCTACGAGCAGTACTTC.

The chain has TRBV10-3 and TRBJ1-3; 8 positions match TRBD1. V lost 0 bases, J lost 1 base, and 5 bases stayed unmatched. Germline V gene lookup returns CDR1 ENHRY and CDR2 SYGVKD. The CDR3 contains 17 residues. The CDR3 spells CAISESRTGISGNTIYF. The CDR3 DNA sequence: TGTGCCATCAGTGAGTCTAGGACAGGGATTTCTGGAAACACCATATATTTT.

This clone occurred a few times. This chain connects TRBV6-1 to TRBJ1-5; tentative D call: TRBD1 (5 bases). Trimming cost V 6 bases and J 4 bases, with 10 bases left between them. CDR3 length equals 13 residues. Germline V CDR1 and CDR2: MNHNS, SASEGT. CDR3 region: CASSRVANQPQHF. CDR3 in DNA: TGTGCCAGCAGCAGGGTAGCAAATCAGCCCCAGCATTTT.

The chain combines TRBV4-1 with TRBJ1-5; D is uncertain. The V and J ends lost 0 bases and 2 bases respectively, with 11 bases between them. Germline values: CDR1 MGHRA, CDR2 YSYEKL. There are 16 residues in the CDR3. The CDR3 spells CASSQESDGRNQPQHF. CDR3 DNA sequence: TGCGCCAGCAGCCAAGAAAGTGACGGGCGCAATCAGCCCCAGCATTTT.

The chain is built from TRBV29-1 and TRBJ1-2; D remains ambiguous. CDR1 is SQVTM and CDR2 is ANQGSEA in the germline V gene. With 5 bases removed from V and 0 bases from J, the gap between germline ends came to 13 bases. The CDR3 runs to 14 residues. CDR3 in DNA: TGCAGCGTTAGCCGCCGGGTCCCTAACTATGGCTACACCTTC. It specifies CSVSRRVPNYGYTF. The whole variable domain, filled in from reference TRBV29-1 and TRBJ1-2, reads SAVISQKPSRDICQRGTSLTIQCQVDSQVTMMFWYRQQPGQSLTLIATANQGSEATYESGFVIDKFPISRPNLTFSTLTVSNMSPEDSSIYLCSVSRRVPNYGYTFGSGTRLTVV.

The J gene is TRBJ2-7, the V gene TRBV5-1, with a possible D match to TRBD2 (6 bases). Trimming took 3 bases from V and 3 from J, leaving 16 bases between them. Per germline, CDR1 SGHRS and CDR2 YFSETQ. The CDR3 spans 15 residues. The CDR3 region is CASSSMGGSGYEQYF. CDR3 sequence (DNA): TGCGCCAGCAGCTCAATGGGGGGAAGTGGCTACGAGCAGTACTTC.

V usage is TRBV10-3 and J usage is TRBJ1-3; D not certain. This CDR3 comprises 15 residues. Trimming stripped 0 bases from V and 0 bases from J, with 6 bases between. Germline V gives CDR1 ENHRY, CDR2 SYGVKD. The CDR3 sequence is CAISESRVSGNTIYF. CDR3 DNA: TGTGCCATCAGTGAGTCAAGAGTCTCTGGAAACACCATATATTTT.

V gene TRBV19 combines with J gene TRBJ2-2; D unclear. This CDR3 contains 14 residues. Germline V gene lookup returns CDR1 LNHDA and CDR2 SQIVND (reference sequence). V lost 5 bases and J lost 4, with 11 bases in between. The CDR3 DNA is TGTGCCAGTAGTTCAGGATTTAGCACCGGGGAGCTGTTTTTT. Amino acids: CASSSGFSTGELFF.

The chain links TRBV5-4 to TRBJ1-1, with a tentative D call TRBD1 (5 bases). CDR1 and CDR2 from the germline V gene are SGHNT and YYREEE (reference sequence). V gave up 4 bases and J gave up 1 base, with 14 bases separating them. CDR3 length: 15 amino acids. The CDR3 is CASSGGGNTNTEAFF. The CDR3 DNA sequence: TGTGCCAGCAGCGGGGGAGGGAATACGAACACTGAAGCTTTCTTT.